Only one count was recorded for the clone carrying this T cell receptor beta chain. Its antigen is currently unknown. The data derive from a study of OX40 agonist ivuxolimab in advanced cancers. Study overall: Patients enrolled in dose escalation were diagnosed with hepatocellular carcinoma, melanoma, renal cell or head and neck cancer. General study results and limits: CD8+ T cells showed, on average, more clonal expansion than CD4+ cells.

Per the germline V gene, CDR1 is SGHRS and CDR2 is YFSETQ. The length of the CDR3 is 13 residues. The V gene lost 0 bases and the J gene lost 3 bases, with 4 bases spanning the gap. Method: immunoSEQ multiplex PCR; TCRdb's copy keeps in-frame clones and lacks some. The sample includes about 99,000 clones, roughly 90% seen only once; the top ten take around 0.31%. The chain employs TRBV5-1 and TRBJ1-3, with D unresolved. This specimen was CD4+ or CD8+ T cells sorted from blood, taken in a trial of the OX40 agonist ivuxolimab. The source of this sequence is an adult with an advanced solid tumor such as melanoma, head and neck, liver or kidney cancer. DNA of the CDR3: TGCGCCAGCAGCTTGGGGGGTGGAAACACCATATATTTT. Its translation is CASSLGGGNTIYF.